The clone carrying this TCR beta chain showed up just a few times. Its antigen is currently unknown. This entry is derived from a study of cytomegalovirus exposure and HLA in healthy donors. The study, taken as a whole, reports: With later analysis, a missense DCLRE1C variant became linked to TCR beta V- and J-gene trimming.

13 Jbeta primers and 60 Vbeta primers were used for the PCR. TCRdb keeps only in-frame clones here, not all; method: immunoSEQ multiplex PCR. The table lists 170,000 or so clones, approximately 88% of them singletons. Germline CDR1 SGHTS, CDR2 YDEGEE. The V gene end was trimmed by 4 bases and the J gene end by 2 bases; junction bases not matched to a gene: 3. The CDR3 contains 15 residues. The TCR sequence derives from a boy between 2 and 10 years old in good health and CMV-seronegative. Specimen: PBMCs. V is TRBV5-8 and J is TRBJ2-7, with 13 bases identical to TRBD2. CDR3 protein: CASSRGLAGTYEQYF. The CDR3 bases are TGTGCCAGCAGCAGGGGACTAGCGGGAACCTACGAGCAGTACTTC.